The rows below give T cell receptor beta chains drawn from one sample of a study of blood T cells in healthy people across ages. In TCRdb, the 5' RACE reads were re-called with MiXCR into one record per CDR3 protein. The table shows hundreds of thousands of distinct CDR3 sequences, with around 48% occurring only once. The sample comprised blood. The source of these receptors is a young man in good health. Both conserved end residues are part of each CDR3. A D gene is named only where the DNA matches it firmly. Clone size is given for some rows only: seen once, a few or many times, or a class if the clone is expanded.

J,D,V,size,CDR3,DNA
TRBJ2-1,TRBD2,TRBV6-1,.,CASSATYGGALYNEQFF,TGTGCCAGCAGCGCGACCTACGGGGGGGCGTTATACAATGAGCAGTTCTTC
TRBJ2-1,TRBD1,TRBV24-1,.,CATSDLPGQDYNEQFF,TGTGCCACCAGTGATTTACCGGGACAGGACTACAATGAGCAGTTCTTC
TRBJ2-3,.,TRBV5-4,.,CASSFEAADTQYF,TGTGCCAGCAGCTTCGAGGCCGCAGATACGCAGTATTTT
TRBJ2-3,.,TRBV5-1,many,CASSLNAGTDTQYF,TGTGCCAGCAGTTTAAATGCAGGGACAGATACGCAGTATTTT
TRBJ2-1,TRBD2,TRBV3-1,.,CASSYVAGDLYNEQFF,TGTGCCAGCAGCTATGTAGCGGGTGATCTCTACAATGAGCAGTTCTTC
TRBJ2-5,.,TRBV3-1,.,CASSLGTRDANEQYF,TGTGCCAGCAGCCTCGGGACTCGAGACGCCAATGAGCAGTACTTC
TRBJ2-7,.,TRBV6-6,few,CASSYYGDGRFREQYF,TGTGCCAGCAGTTACTACGGGGACGGAAGGTTTCGCGAGCAGTACTTC
TRBJ2-5,.,TRBV2,.,CASSEQGGETQYF,TGTGCCAGCAGTGAACAGGGAGGCGAGACCCAGTACTTC
TRBJ1-1,.,TRBV25-1,.,CASRSPTSNTEAFF,TGTGCCAGCAGGAGCCCTACCTCGAACACTGAAGCTTTCTTT
TRBJ2-7,TRBD1,TRBV4-1,.,CASSQFGGSGGGEQYF,TGCGCCAGCAGCCAATTTGGTGGCTCAGGGGGCGGCGAGCAGTACTTC
TRBJ1-4,.,TRBV11-3,.,CASTLYGEKLFF,TGTGCCAGCACCCTATACGGCGAAAAACTGTTTTTT
TRBJ1-1,.,TRBV6-5,.,CASSRGYGQLNTEAFF,TGTGCCAGCAGTAGAGGTTACGGCCAGTTGAACACTGAAGCTTTCTTT
TRBJ2-3,TRBD1,TRBV9,few,CASSPQDRLRTDTQYF,TGTGCCAGCAGCCCCCAGGACAGGCTACGCACAGATACGCAGTATTTT
TRBJ2-7,TRBD1,TRBV7-2,few,CASSSDRGAYEQYF,TGTGCCAGCAGCTCCGACAGGGGGGCCTACGAGCAGTACTTC
TRBJ2-7,TRBD1,TRBV7-9,.,CASSLVGQSHEQYF,TGTGCCAGCAGCTTAGTGGGACAGAGCCACGAGCAGTACTTC
TRBJ2-7,.,TRBV6-2/TRBV6-3,.,CASSYSIGGPYEQYF,TGTGCCAGCAGTTACTCGATTGGGGGGCCGTACGAGCAGTACTTC
TRBJ1-4,.,TRBV7-6,.,CASSLEAPELGEKLFF,TGTGCCAGCAGCTTAGAGGCCCCGGAGTTAGGGGAAAAACTGTTTTTT
TRBJ2-1,.,TRBV20-1,few,CSARDRRGLSRFRPNEQFF,TGCAGTGCTAGAGATCGAAGGGGCCTATCGCGATTCCGACCCAATGAGCAGTTCTTC
TRBJ2-5,TRBD1,TRBV2,.,CASRSDRGVQETQYF,TGTGCCAGCAGATCGGACAGGGGAGTGCAAGAGACCCAGTACTTC
TRBJ2-3,.,TRBV30,.,CAWSVGDSDTDTQYF,TGTGCCTGGAGTGTAGGGGATTCCGACACAGATACGCAGTATTTT
TRBJ2-7,TRBD2,TRBV3-1,few,CASSQDAGGSLAGASSYNEQYF,TGTGCCAGCAGCCAAGACGCGGGTGGGTCGCTAGCGGGGGCAAGCTCCTACAATGAGCAGTACTTC
TRBJ2-2,.,TRBV4-1,.,CASSQDRGIRELFF,TGCGCCAGCAGCCAAGACAGGGGTATACGGGAGCTGTTTTTT
TRBJ1-2,.,TRBV20-1,few,CSARREASRGYTF,TGCAGTGCTAGGCGAGAGGCCTCTAGAGGATACACCTTC
TRBJ2-7,.,TRBV3-1,.,CASSQEREQTMYF,TGTGCCAGCAGCCAAGAACGAGAACAGACGATGTACTTC